The present T cell receptor beta chain was sequenced within a study of neoadjuvant anti-PD-1 for oral cavity cancer. The overall study: Nivolumab at 3 mg/kg was mostly given biweekly, three to four doses, pre-surgery. Non-progressing patients received a fourth nivolumab dose near day 43, then surgery on days 50-56.

Per the germline V gene, CDR1 is DFQATT and CDR2 is SNEGSKA (reference sequence). The germline V and J ends were trimmed by 4 bases and 3 bases, with 3 bases remaining between them. The CDR3 consists of 10 residues. The patients had HPV-negative, locally advanced oral cavity squamous cell carcinoma. Clones were sequenced by immunoSEQ multiplex PCR, and TCRdb holds only the in-frame ones, with some missing. The profile shows 15,000 or so clones, approximately 70% of them singletons. The sequence was collected from a person aged 40 to 85 with oral cavity squamous cell carcinoma. Here the sequenced sample was PBMCs, taken before nivolumab (anti-PD-1) treatment. J is TRBJ1-2 and V is TRBV20-1; no clear D gene. The CDR3 spells CSATDYGYTF. The CDR3 DNA is TGCAGTGCTACCGACTATGGCTACACCTTC.